What follows is one T cell receptor beta chain and its context. What it recognizes is unknown. This sample stems from a study of OX40 agonist ivuxolimab in advanced cancers. Assay: immunoSEQ multiplex PCR; the TCRdb copy retains only in-frame clones and omits some. The data contain tens of thousands of clones, about nine tenths of them seen just once; the ten biggest clones take up about 0.31%. This CDR3 contains 13 residues. Deletions cut 2 bases from V and 3 bases from J, with 8 bases between. Germline V lookup: CDR1 SGHVS, CDR2 FNYEAQ. General study results and limits: Part of the nonresponder group also had normalized T-cell clonal expansion that was low. Partly responding patients at 0.1-3.0 mg/kg showed some of the smallest clonal expansion.

The TCR originated in an adult with an advanced solid tumor such as melanoma, head and neck, liver or kidney cancer. The source material was CD4+ or CD8+ T cells sorted from blood, sampled in a trial of the OX40 agonist ivuxolimab. The V gene is TRBV7-6, the J gene TRBJ2-7; the D gene is possibly TRBD1 (5 bases). The CDR3 loop reads CASSLSTVYEQYF. The CDR3 DNA sequence: TGTGCCAGCAGCTTATCGACAGTCTACGAGCAGTACTTC.